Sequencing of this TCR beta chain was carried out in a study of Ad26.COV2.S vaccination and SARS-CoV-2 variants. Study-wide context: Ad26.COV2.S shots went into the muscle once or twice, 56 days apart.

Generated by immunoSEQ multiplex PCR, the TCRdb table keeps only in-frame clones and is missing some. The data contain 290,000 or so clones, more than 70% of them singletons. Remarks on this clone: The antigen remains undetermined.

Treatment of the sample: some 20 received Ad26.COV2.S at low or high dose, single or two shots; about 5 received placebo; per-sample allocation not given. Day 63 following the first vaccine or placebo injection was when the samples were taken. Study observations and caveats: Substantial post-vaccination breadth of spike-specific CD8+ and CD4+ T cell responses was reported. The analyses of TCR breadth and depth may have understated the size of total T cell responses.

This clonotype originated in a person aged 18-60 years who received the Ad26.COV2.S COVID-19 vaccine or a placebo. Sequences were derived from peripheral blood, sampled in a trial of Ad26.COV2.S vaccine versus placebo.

The CDR3 DNA is TGTGCCAGCAGACCCCGACCTAGCGGAACCTACGAGCAGTACTTC. Its translation is CASRPRPSGTYEQYF. The J gene is TRBJ2-7, the V gene TRBV6-5, with 7 bases identical to TRBD2. The CDR3 spans 15 residues. Germline lookup yields CDR1 MNHEY and CDR2 SVGAGI. Trimming at V came to 6 bases and at J to 2 bases, leaving 10 bases not matched to a gene.